These T cell receptor beta chains were read from a single sample in a study of T cell repertoires in breast cancer. One entry per CDR3 protein results from TCRdb running MiXCR on the emulsion pairing reads. The sample lists about 40,000 distinct CDR3 sequences, less than 55% occurring once. The sample was CD8+ T cells. The receptors shown here come from a pool of human donors with breast cancer or a healthy control (not recorded which). The CDR3 runs from the conserved cysteine through the conserved F or W. The order of the fields is D gene, V gene, J gene, clone size, CDR3 DNA, CDR3 protein. The D gene is left open where the match is weak. Expanded clones are given a class, and other clones once, few, many or no size at all.

d_call: -
v_call: TRBV5-4
j_call: TRBJ2-5
clone_size: few
cdr3_nt: TGTGCCAGCAGCTCAATGACTGGGGCCCAAGAGACCCAGTACTTC
cdr3_aa: CASSSMTGAQETQYF

d_call: -
v_call: TRBV10-3
j_call: TRBJ1-2
clone_size: few
cdr3_nt: TGTGCCATCAGCAGTAGACAGGAGACCGATGGCTACACCTTC
cdr3_aa: CAISSRQETDGYTF

d_call: TRBD1
v_call: TRBV19
j_call: TRBJ2-1
clone_size: -
cdr3_nt: TGTGCCAGTAGTACCCGACAGGGAAGCTCCTACAATGAGCAGTTCTTC
cdr3_aa: CASSTRQGSSYNEQFF

d_call: -
v_call: TRBV18
j_call: TRBJ1-3
clone_size: -
cdr3_nt: TGTGCCAGCTCACCAGCAGGGGTCCTCTCTGGAAACACCATATATTTT
cdr3_aa: CASSPAGVLSGNTIYF

d_call: -
v_call: TRBV7-2
j_call: TRBJ2-7
clone_size: -
cdr3_nt: TGTGCCAGCAGCTTAAAATCCGGCGAGCAGTACTTC
cdr3_aa: CASSLKSGEQYF

d_call: -
v_call: TRBV6-1
j_call: TRBJ2-3
clone_size: once
cdr3_nt: TGTGCCAGCAGTGAACAGGGAAGCAGTAATAAGTATTTT
cdr3_aa: CASSEQGSSNKYF

d_call: TRBD1
v_call: TRBV5-1
j_call: TRBJ1-1
clone_size: -
cdr3_nt: TGCGCCAGCAGCGTTACAGGGGTTGGGACTGAAGCTTTCTTT
cdr3_aa: CASSVTGVGTEAFF

d_call: -
v_call: TRBV5-1
j_call: TRBJ1-6
clone_size: -
cdr3_nt: TGCGCCAGCAGCTTGGGCGTCAGCTCCTATAATTCACCCCTCCACTTT
cdr3_aa: CASSLGVSSYNSPLHF

d_call: -
v_call: TRBV6-1
j_call: TRBJ1-3
clone_size: few
cdr3_nt: TGTGCCAGCAGCTCCGGGGGCTCCCCTTCCGGAAACACCATATATTTT
cdr3_aa: CASSSGGSPSGNTIYF

d_call: -
v_call: TRBV20-1
j_call: TRBJ1-3
clone_size: few
cdr3_nt: TGCAGTGCTAGCTCGGGGAAAGGGACCATATATTTT
cdr3_aa: CSASSGKGTIYF

d_call: -
v_call: TRBV4-1
j_call: TRBJ2-2
clone_size: few
cdr3_nt: TGCGCCAGCAGCTTACGGGCGGTCGGGGAGCTGTTTTTT
cdr3_aa: CASSLRAVGELFF

d_call: TRBD1
v_call: TRBV12-3/TRBV12-4
j_call: TRBJ2-7
clone_size: once
cdr3_nt: TGTGCCAGCAGTCCCGGGACAGGGGACTACGAGCAGTACTTC
cdr3_aa: CASSPGTGDYEQYF

d_call: TRBD1
v_call: TRBV20-1
j_call: TRBJ1-2
clone_size: few
cdr3_nt: TGCAGTGCGTCGACAGGGGAGACTGGCTACACCTTC
cdr3_aa: CSASTGETGYTF

d_call: -
v_call: TRBV27
j_call: TRBJ2-1
clone_size: many
cdr3_nt: TGTGCCAGCAGCCCTCCACAGGGCTGGAATGAGCAGTTCTTC
cdr3_aa: CASSPPQGWNEQFF

d_call: -
v_call: TRBV4-1
j_call: TRBJ1-2
clone_size: few
cdr3_nt: TGCGCCAGCAGTCGCCTTCTCAGGGCTGACTATGGCTACACCTTC
cdr3_aa: CASSRLLRADYGYTF

d_call: TRBD2
v_call: TRBV10-2
j_call: TRBJ2-3
clone_size: -
cdr3_nt: TGCGCCAGCAGTGAGGGGAGGGTTAACACAGATACGCAGTATTTT
cdr3_aa: CASSEGRVNTDTQYF

d_call: -
v_call: TRBV3-1
j_call: TRBJ2-1
clone_size: -
cdr3_nt: TGTGCCAGCAGCCAAGGTCGGTATGAGCAGTTCTTC
cdr3_aa: CASSQGRYEQFF

d_call: -
v_call: TRBV7-9
j_call: TRBJ1-1
clone_size: few
cdr3_nt: TGTGCCAGCAGTCGCCAAGACACTGAAGCTTTCTTT
cdr3_aa: CASSRQDTEAFF

d_call: -
v_call: TRBV7-2
j_call: TRBJ1-4
clone_size: -
cdr3_nt: TGTGCCAGCAGCGAAGGGCTGTCCCTTCTTGAAAAACTGTTTTTT
cdr3_aa: CASSEGLSLLEKLFF

d_call: -
v_call: TRBV15
j_call: TRBJ2-1
clone_size: once
cdr3_nt: TGTGCCTCCAGCAGAGAGGGAGCAGGGGACTCCTACAATGAGCAGTTCTTC
cdr3_aa: CASSREGAGDSYNEQFF

d_call: TRBD1
v_call: TRBV20-1
j_call: TRBJ2-1
clone_size: few
cdr3_nt: TGCAGTGCTAGGGGGGCAGGGGGCTTCGGAGCCCCCTACAATGAGCAGTTCTTC
cdr3_aa: CSARGAGGFGAPYNEQFF

d_call: TRBD1
v_call: TRBV20-1
j_call: TRBJ1-4
clone_size: few
cdr3_nt: TGCAGTGCTGCGGGACAGGGAGCAACTAATGAAAAACTGTTTTTT
cdr3_aa: CSAAGQGATNEKLFF

d_call: -
v_call: TRBV27
j_call: TRBJ2-1
clone_size: many
cdr3_nt: TGTGCCAGCAGAGAGTTGGGGGACAATGAGCAGTTCTTC
cdr3_aa: CASRELGDNEQFF

d_call: TRBD1
v_call: TRBV7-2
j_call: TRBJ1-2
clone_size: -
cdr3_nt: TGTGCCAGCAGCGCCGTTTACAGGGGCCCCTATGGCTACACCTTC
cdr3_aa: CASSAVYRGPYGYTF

d_call: -
v_call: TRBV19
j_call: TRBJ2-7
clone_size: -
cdr3_nt: TGTGCCAGTAGCCCCCTGGAAGGGGTTAGCCACGAGCAGTACTTC
cdr3_aa: CASSPLEGVSHEQYF

d_call: -
v_call: TRBV7-8
j_call: TRBJ1-6
clone_size: -
cdr3_nt: TGTGCCAGCAGCTTAGATGCCAGGGGTCATTCACCCCTCCACTTT
cdr3_aa: CASSLDARGHSPLHF

d_call: -
v_call: TRBV4-1
j_call: TRBJ1-1
clone_size: -
cdr3_nt: TGCGCCAGCAGCCAAGCCCCCAGTACCAGCGTGAACACTGAAGCTTTCTTT
cdr3_aa: CASSQAPSTSVNTEAFF

d_call: -
v_call: TRBV2
j_call: TRBJ1-4
clone_size: few
cdr3_nt: TGTGCCAGCAGGAACAAGGGTGAAAAACTGTTTTTT
cdr3_aa: CASRNKGEKLFF

d_call: -
v_call: TRBV7-7
j_call: TRBJ2-7
clone_size: -
cdr3_nt: TGTGCCAGCAGCTTAGCGCAGGGAACAAGTAAAAGGTACGAGCAGTACTTC
cdr3_aa: CASSLAQGTSKRYEQYF

d_call: TRBD2
v_call: TRBV6-1
j_call: TRBJ2-1
clone_size: many
cdr3_nt: TGTGCCAGCCTAAGTAGCGGGGGACACAATGAGCAGTTCTTC
cdr3_aa: CASLSSGGHNEQFF

d_call: -
v_call: TRBV27
j_call: TRBJ1-2
clone_size: few
cdr3_nt: TGTGCCAGCAGCCGGACCGTTAACTATGGCTACACCTTC
cdr3_aa: CASSRTVNYGYTF

d_call: -
v_call: TRBV28
j_call: TRBJ1-3
clone_size: few
cdr3_nt: TGTGCCAGCAGTTTGGGACTTAGGTTTGGAAACACCATATATTTT
cdr3_aa: CASSLGLRFGNTIYF

d_call: -
v_call: TRBV27
j_call: TRBJ2-1
clone_size: many
cdr3_nt: TGTGCCAGCAGTTTAGGACTGGCACCCATGGGAATGCAGTTCTTC
cdr3_aa: CASSLGLAPMGMQFF

d_call: TRBD1
v_call: TRBV20-1
j_call: TRBJ2-7
clone_size: few
cdr3_nt: TGCAGTGCTTCCCGGTTTTCAGGGGGCCAAGAGCAGTACTTC
cdr3_aa: CSASRFSGGQEQYF